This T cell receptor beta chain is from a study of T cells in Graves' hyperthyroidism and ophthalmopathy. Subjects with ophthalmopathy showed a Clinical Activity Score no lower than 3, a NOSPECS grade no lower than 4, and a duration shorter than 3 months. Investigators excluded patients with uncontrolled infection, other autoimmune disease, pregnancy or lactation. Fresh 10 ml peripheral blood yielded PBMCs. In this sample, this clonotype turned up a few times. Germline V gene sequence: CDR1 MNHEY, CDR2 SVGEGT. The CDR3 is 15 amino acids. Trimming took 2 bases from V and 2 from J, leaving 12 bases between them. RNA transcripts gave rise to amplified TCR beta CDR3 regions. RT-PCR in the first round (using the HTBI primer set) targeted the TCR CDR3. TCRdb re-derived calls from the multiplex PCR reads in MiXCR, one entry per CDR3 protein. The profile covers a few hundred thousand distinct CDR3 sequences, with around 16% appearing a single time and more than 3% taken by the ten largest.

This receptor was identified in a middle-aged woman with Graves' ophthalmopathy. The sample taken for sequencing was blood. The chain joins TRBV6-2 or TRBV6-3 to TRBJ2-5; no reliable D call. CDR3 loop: CASSYGPTEQETQYF. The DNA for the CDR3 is TGTGCCAGCAGTTACGGTCCGACGGAGCAAGAGACCCAGTACTTC.